The entry that follows covers one TCR beta chain sequence. What it binds is not known. The sample belongs to a study of cytotoxic CD8 clonotypes in ibrutinib-treated CLL. The wider study: Roughly 10 relapsed/refractory, some 14 treatment-naive; 17 IGHV unmutated.

Study results and caveats: The study found clonality rose at ibrutinib response, then fell toward baseline at progression. Baseline values of clonality outstripped age-matched healthy donors and followed circulating CD8+ T-cell counts.

Assay: immunoSEQ multiplex PCR; the TCRdb copy retains only in-frame clones and omits some. The sample has about 160,000 clones; approximately 80% are singletons. This material consisted of PBMCs, taken after 24 months of ibrutinib treatment. The TCR sequence derives from a human donor with chronic lymphocytic leukemia.

The CDR3 loop reads CASSPPTGRFVSGNTIYF. In nucleotides, the CDR3 is TGTGCCAGCTCACCACCGACCGGGCGGTTTGTCTCTGGAAACACCATATATTTT. The chain uses TRBV18 and TRBJ1-3; D not resolved. CDR3 size: 18 residues. The germline V gene encodes CDR1 KGHSH and CDR2 LQKENI. Trimming pared 0 bases from V and 0 bases from J, leaving 15 bases between.